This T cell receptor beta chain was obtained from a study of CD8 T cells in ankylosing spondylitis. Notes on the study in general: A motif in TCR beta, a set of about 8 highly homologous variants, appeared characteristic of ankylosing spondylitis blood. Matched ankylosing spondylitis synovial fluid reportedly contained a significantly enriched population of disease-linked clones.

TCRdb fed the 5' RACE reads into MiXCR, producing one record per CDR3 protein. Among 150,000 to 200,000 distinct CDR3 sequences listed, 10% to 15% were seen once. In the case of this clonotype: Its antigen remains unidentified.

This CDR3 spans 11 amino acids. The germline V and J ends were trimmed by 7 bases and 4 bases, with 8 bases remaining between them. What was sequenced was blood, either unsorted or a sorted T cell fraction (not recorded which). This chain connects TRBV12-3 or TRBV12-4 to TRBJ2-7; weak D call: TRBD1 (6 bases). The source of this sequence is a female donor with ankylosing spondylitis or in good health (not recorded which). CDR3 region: CASTTGYEQYF. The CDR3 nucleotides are TGTGCCAGCACCACAGGGTACGAGCAGTACTTC.